This is a list of T cell receptor beta chains from one sample in a study of blood T cell repertoires in COVID-19. The assay was immunoSEQ multiplex PCR, and TCRdb's table has in-frame clones only and misses some. The sample has 150,000 or so clones; approximately 82% are singletons. Input material: peripheral blood. All receptors derive from a human donor with acute or convalescent COVID-19. The donor label of this sample is uncertain. Each CDR3 is given with its conserved first and last residue. Fields, in order: J gene, V gene, D gene, clone size, CDR3 protein, CDR3 DNA. A D gene is named only where the DNA matches it firmly. Clone size is shown for a subset of rows, as once, few, many or a class of expanded clone.

j_gene: TRBJ2-7
v_gene: TRBV27
d_gene: TRBD1
abundance: -
CDR3aa: CASRPDRGIPYEQYF
CDR3nt: TGTGCCAGCAGGCCGGACAGGGGAATTCCCTACGAGCAGTACTTC

j_gene: TRBJ2-1
v_gene: TRBV7-2
d_gene: -
abundance: -
CDR3aa: CASSLDRDNEQFF
CDR3nt: TGTGCCAGCAGCCTCGACAGAGACAATGAGCAGTTCTTC

j_gene: TRBJ1-1
v_gene: TRBV3-1/TRBV3-2
d_gene: -
abundance: -
CDR3aa: CASSRTENTEAFF
CDR3nt: TGTGCCAGCAGTCGGACAGAGAACACTGAAGCTTTCTTT

j_gene: TRBJ2-3
v_gene: TRBV5-1
d_gene: TRBD2
abundance: -
CDR3aa: CASSSIIAGRLNTQYF
CDR3nt: TGCGCCAGCAGCTCGATAATAGCGGGGAGGTTGAATACGCAGTATTTT

j_gene: TRBJ1-5
v_gene: TRBV19
d_gene: TRBD1
abundance: -
CDR3aa: CASWGDRETDRPQHF
CDR3nt: TGTGCCAGTTGGGGGGACAGAGAGACCGATCGGCCCCAGCATTTT

j_gene: TRBJ2-4
v_gene: TRBV19
d_gene: TRBD2
abundance: -
CDR3aa: CASSPSSGGSDLAKNIQYF
CDR3nt: TGTGCCAGTAGTCCCTCTAGCGGGGGGTCTGACCTAGCCAAAAACATTCAGTACTTC

j_gene: TRBJ1-3
v_gene: TRBV15
d_gene: TRBD1
abundance: once
CDR3aa: CATSIAGQGGNTIYF
CDR3nt: TGTGCCACCAGCATTGCGGGACAGGGTGGAAACACCATATATTTT

j_gene: TRBJ2-3
v_gene: TRBV5-5
d_gene: TRBD2
abundance: few
CDR3aa: CASSVTSGGSSTDTQYF
CDR3nt: TGTGCCAGCAGCGTGACTAGCGGGGGGTCTAGCACAGATACGCAGTATTTT

j_gene: TRBJ2-3
v_gene: TRBV19
d_gene: -
abundance: -
CDR3aa: CASSYTDTQYF
CDR3nt: TGTGCCAGTAGCTACACAGATACGCAGTATTTT

j_gene: TRBJ1-3
v_gene: TRBV4-1
d_gene: -
abundance: -
CDR3aa: CASSRVGQDTNTIYF
CDR3nt: TGCGCCAGCAGCCGTGTAGGGCAGGACACAAACACCATATATTTT

j_gene: TRBJ1-2
v_gene: TRBV30
d_gene: TRBD1
abundance: -
CDR3aa: CAWSYRGRGNYGYTF
CDR3nt: TGTGCCTGGTCCTACAGGGGGCGCGGGAACTATGGCTACACCTTC

j_gene: TRBJ1-1
v_gene: TRBV10-1
d_gene: TRBD1
abundance: -
CDR3aa: CASSEFSTGGSEAFF
CDR3nt: TGCGCCAGCAGTGAGTTCTCGACAGGGGGATCAGAAGCTTTCTTT

j_gene: TRBJ2-3
v_gene: TRBV3-1/TRBV3-2
d_gene: TRBD2
abundance: -
CDR3aa: CASSHATSGGAVAQYF
CDR3nt: TGTGCCAGCAGCCATGCAACTAGCGGGGGGGCCGTCGCGCAGTATTTT

j_gene: TRBJ2-3
v_gene: TRBV12-3/TRBV12-4
d_gene: -
abundance: -
CDR3aa: CASSLRADTQYF
CDR3nt: TGTGCCAGCAGCCTGAGGGCAGATACGCAGTATTTT

j_gene: TRBJ1-1
v_gene: TRBV28
d_gene: TRBD1
abundance: -
CDR3aa: CASRRDRGNTEAFF
CDR3nt: TGTGCCAGCAGGCGGGACAGGGGGAACACTGAAGCTTTCTTT

j_gene: TRBJ1-2
v_gene: TRBV9
d_gene: -
abundance: -
CDR3aa: CASSTPPGYRDIIGYTF
CDR3nt: TGTGCCAGCAGCACACCTCCTGGGTACAGGGACATAATTGGCTACACCTTC

j_gene: TRBJ1-2
v_gene: TRBV19
d_gene: -
abundance: -
CDR3aa: CASSRDKTSNYGYTF
CDR3nt: TGTGCCAGTAGTCGGGACAAGACTTCTAACTATGGCTACACCTTC

j_gene: TRBJ1-5
v_gene: TRBV4-2
d_gene: TRBD1
abundance: -
CDR3aa: CASSRSGTGAYQPQHF
CDR3nt: TGTGCCAGCAGCCGCTCCGGGACAGGGGCCTATCAGCCCCAGCATTTT